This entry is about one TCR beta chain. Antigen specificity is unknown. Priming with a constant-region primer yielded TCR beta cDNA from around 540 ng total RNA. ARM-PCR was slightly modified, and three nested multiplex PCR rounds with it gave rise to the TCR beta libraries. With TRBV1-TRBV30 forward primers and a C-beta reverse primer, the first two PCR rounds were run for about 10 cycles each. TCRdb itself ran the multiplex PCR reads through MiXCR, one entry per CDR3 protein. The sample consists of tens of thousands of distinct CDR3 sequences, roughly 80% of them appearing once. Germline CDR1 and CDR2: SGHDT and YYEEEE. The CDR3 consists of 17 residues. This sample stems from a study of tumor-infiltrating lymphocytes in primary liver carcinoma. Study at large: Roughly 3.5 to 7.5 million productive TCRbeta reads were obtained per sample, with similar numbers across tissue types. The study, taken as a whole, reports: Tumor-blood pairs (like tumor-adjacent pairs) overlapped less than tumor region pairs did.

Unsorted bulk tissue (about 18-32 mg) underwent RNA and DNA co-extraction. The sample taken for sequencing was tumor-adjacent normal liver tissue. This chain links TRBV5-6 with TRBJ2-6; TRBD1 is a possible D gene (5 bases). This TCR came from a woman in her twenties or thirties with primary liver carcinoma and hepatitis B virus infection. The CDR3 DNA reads TGTATCAGCAGCCATGACAGCAGCTTCTCTGGGGCCAACGTCCTGACTTTC. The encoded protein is CISSHDSSFSGANVLTF. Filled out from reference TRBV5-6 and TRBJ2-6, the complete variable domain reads DAGVTQSPTHLIKTRGQQVTLRCSPKSGHDTVSWYQQALGQGPQFIFQYYEEEERQRGNFPDRFSGHQFPNYSSELNVNALLLGDSALYLCISSHDSSFSGANVLTFGAGSRLTVL.